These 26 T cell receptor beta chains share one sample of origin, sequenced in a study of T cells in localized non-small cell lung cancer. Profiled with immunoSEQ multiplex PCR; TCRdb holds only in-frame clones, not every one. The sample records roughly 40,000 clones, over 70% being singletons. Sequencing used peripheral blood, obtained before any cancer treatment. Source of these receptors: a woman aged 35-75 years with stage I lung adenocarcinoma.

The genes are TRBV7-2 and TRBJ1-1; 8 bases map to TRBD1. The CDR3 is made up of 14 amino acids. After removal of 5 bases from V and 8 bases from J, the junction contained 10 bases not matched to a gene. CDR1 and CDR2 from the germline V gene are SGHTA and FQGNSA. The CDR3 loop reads CASSQGGTGWEAFF. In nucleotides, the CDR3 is TGTGCCAGCAGCCAAGGGGGGACAGGCTGGGAAGCTTTCTTT.

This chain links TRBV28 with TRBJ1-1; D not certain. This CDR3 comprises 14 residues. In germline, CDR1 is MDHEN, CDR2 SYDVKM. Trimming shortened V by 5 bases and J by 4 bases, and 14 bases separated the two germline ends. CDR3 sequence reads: CASSTVQRGTEAFF. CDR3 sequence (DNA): TGTGCCAGCAGTACCGTTCAACGGGGCACTGAAGCTTTCTTT. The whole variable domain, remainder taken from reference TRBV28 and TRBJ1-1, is DVKVTQSSRYLVKRTGEKVFLECVQDMDHENMFWYRQDPGLGLRLIYFSYDVKMKEKGDIPEGYSVSREKKERFSLILESASTNQTSMYLCASSTVQRGTEAFFGQGTRLTVV.

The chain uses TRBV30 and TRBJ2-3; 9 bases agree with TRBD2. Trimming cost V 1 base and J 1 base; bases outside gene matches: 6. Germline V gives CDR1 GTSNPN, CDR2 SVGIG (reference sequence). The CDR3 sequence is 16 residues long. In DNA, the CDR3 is TGTGCCTGGAGTGATCGACTAGCGGTGGGCACAGATACGCAGTATTTT. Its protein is CAWSDRLAVGTDTQYF.

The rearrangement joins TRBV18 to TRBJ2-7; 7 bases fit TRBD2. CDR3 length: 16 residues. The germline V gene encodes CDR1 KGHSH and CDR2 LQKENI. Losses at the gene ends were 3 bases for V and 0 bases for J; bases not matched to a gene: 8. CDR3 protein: CASSPRSSGPSYEQYF. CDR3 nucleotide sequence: TGTGCCAGCTCACCCCGTAGTAGCGGGCCCTCCTACGAGCAGTACTTC.

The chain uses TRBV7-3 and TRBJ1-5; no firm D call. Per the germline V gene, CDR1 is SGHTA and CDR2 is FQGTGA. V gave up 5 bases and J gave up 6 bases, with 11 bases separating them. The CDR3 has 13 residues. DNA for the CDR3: TGTGCCAGCAGCCCCAACATGGGTCAGCCCCAGCATTTT. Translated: CASSPNMGQPQHF.

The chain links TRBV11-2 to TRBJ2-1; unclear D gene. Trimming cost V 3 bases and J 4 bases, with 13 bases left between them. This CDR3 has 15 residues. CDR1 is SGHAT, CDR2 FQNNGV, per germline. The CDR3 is CASSLGGAPYNEQFF. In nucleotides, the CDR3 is TGTGCCAGCAGCTTGGGCGGAGCCCCTTACAATGAGCAGTTCTTC.

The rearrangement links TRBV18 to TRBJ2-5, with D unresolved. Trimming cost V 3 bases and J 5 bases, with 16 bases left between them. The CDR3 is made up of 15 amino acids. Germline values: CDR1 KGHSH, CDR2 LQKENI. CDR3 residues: CASSPFGPPEETQYF. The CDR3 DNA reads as TGTGCCAGCTCACCGTTTGGCCCCCCGGAGGAGACCCAGTACTTC. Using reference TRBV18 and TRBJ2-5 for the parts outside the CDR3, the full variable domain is NAGVMQNPRHLVRRRGQEARLRCSPMKGHSHVYWYRQLPEEGLKFMVYLQKENIIDESGMPKERFSAEFPKEGPSILRIQQVVRGDSAAYFCASSPFGPPEETQYFGPGTRLLVL.

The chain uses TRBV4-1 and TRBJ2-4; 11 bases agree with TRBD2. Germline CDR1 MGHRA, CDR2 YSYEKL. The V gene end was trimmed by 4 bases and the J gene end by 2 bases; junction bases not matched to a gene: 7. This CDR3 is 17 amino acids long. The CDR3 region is CASSPLGLAASKNIQYF. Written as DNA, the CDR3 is TGCGCCAGCAGCCCCCTGGGACTAGCGGCCTCCAAAAACATTCAGTACTTC.

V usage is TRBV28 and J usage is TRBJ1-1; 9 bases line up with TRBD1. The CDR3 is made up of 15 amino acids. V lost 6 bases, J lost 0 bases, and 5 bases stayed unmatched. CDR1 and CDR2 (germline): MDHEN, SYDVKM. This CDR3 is CASSLQGALNTEAFF. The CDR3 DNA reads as TGTGCCAGCAGCCTACAGGGGGCGTTGAACACTGAAGCTTTCTTT.

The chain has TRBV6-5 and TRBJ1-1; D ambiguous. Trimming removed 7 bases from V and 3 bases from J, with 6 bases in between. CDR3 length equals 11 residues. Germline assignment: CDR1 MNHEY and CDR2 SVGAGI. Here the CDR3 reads CASTWDTEAFF. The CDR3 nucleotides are TGTGCCAGCACGTGGGACACTGAAGCTTTCTTT.

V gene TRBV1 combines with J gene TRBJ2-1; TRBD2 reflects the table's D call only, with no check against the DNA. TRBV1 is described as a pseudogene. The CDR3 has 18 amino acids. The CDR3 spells CTSSLNWTSGSLYNEQFF. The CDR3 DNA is TGCACCAGCAGCCTTAATTGGACTAGCGGGAGCTTGTACAATGAGCAGTTCTTC.

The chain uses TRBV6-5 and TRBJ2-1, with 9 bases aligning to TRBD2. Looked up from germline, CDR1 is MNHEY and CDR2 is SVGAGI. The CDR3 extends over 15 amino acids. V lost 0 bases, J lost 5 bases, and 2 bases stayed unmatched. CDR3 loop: CASSYSSGRHNEQFF. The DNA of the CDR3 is TGTGCCAGCAGTTACTCTAGCGGGAGACACAATGAGCAGTTCTTC.

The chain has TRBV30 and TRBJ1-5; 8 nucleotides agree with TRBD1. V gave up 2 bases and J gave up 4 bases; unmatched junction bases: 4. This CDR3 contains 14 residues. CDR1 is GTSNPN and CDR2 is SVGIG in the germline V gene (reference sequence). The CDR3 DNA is TGTGCCTGGAGTCCTGGACAGGGTAATCAGCCCCAGCATTTT. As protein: CAWSPGQGNQPQHF.

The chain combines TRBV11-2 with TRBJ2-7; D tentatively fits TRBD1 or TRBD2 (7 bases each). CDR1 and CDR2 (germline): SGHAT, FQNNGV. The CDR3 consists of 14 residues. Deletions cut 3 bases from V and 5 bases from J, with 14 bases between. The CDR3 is CASSLGGGYDEQYF. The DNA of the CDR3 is TGTGCCAGCAGCTTGGGAGGGGGCTACGACGAGCAGTACTTC. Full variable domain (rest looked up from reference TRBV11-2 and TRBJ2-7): EAGVAQSPRYKIIEKRQSVAFWCNPISGHATLYWYQQILGQGPKLLIQFQNNGVVDDSQLPKDRFSAERLKGVDSTLKIQPAKLEDSAVYLCASSLGGGYDEQYFGPGTRLTVT.

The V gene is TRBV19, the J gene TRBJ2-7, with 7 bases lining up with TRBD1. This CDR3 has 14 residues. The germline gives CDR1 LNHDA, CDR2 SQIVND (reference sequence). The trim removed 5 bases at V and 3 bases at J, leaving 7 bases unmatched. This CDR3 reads CASSATTGNYEQYF. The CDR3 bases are TGTGCCAGTAGTGCTACGACAGGGAACTACGAGCAGTACTTC.

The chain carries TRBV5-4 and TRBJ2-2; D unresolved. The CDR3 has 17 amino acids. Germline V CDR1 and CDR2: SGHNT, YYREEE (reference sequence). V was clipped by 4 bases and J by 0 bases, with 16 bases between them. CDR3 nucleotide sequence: TGTGCCAGCAGCCTCCGGCGTGCGGATCCGAACACCGGGGAGCTGTTTTTT. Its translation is CASSLRRADPNTGELFF. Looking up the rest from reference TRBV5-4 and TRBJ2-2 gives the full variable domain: ETGVTQSPTHLIKTRGQQVTLRCSSQSGHNTVSWYQQALGQGPQFIFQYYREEENGRGNFPPRFSGLQFPNYSSELNVNALELDDSALYLCASSLRRADPNTGELFFGEGSRLTVL.

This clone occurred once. Here the CDR3 DNA reads TGTGCCAGCAGCCCTCAAAGGGAGGGGGGGCAGTTCTTC. Translation: CASSPQREGGQFF. The V and J genes are TRBV4-2 and TRBJ2-1; TRBD2 is a possible D gene (7 bases). The V and J ends lost 4 bases and 12 bases respectively, with 16 bases between them. CDR3 length equals 13 residues. Germline assignment: CDR1 LGHNA and CDR2 YNFKEQ.

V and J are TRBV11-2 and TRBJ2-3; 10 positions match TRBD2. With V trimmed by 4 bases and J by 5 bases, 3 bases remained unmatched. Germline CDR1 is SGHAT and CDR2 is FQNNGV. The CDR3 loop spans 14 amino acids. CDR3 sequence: CASSSSGGKDTQYF. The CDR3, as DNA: TGTGCCAGCAGCTCTAGCGGGGGCAAAGATACGCAGTATTTT.

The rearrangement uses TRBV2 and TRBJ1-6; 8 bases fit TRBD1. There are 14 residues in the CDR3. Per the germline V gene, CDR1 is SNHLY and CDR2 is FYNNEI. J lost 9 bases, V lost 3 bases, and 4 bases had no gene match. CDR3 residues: CASSETGAVSPLHF. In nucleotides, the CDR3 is TGTGCCAGCAGTGAGACAGGGGCGGTTTCACCCCTCCACTTT.

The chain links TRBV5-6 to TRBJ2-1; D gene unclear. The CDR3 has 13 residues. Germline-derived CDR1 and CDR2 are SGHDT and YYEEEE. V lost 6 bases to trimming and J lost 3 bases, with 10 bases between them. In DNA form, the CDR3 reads TGTGCCAGCACGCCCACGGACTACAATGAGCAGTTCTTC. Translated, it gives CASTPTDYNEQFF.

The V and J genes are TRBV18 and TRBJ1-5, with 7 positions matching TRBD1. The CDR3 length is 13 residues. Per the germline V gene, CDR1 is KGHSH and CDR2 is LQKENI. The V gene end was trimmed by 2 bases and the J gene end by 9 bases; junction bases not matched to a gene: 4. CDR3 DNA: TGTGCCAGCTCACCAGCAGGGGGTCGGCCCCAGCATTTT. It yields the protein CASSPAGGRPQHF.

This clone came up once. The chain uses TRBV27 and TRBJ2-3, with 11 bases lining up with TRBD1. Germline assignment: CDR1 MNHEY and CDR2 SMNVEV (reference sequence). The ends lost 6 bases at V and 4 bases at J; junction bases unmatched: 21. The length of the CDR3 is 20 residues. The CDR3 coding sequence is TGTGCCAGCAGCCCCTTGATTTGGGGGGGACAGGGGGGAATCGCAGATACGCAGTATTTT. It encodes CASSPLIWGGQGGIADTQYF.

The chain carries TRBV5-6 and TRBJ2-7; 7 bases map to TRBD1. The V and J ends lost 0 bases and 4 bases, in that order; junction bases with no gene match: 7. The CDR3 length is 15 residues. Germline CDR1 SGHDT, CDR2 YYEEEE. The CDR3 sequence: CASSLEQGTNYEQYF. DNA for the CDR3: TGTGCCAGCAGCTTGGAACAGGGGACGAATTACGAGCAGTACTTC.

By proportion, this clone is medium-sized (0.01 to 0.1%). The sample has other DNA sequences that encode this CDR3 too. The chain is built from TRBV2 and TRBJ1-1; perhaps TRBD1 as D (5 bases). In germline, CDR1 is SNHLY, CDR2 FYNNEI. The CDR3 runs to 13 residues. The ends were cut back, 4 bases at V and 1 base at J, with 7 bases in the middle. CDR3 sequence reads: CASSGQGNTEAFF. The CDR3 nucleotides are TGTGCCAGCAGTGGGCAGGGGAACACTGAAGCTTTCTTT.

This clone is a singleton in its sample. DNA for the CDR3: TGTGCCAGCAGCAACGGCGGGAGGGCCGTTTCAAATGAGCAGTTCTTC. Amino acid sequence: CASSNGGRAVSNEQFF. The chain combines TRBV5-4 with TRBJ2-1; 9 positions agree with TRBD2. The CDR3 runs 16 residues. Germline V lookup: CDR1 SGHNT, CDR2 YYREEE (reference sequence). Trimming cost V 4 bases and J 7 bases; bases outside gene matches: 12.

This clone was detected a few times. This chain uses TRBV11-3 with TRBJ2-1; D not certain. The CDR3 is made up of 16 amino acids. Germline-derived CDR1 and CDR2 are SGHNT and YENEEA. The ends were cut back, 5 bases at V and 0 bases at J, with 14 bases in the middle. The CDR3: CASSPGGVHSYNEQFF. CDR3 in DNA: TGTGCCAGCAGCCCCGGTGGGGTCCACTCCTACAATGAGCAGTTCTTC. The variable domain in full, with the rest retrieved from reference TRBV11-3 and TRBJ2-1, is EAGVVQSPRYKIIEKKQPVAFWCNPISGHNTLYWYLQNLGQGPELLIRYENEEAVDDSQLPKDRFSAERLKGVDSTLKIQPAELGDSAVYLCASSPGGVHSYNEQFFGPGTRLTVL.